The clone carrying this T cell receptor (beta chain) was observed at least ten times. The sample comes from a study of T cells in Graves' hyperthyroidism and ophthalmopathy. The V and J ends lost 2 bases and 7 bases respectively, with 15 bases between them. The CDR3 consists of 14 residues. The germline gives CDR1 ENHRY, CDR2 SYGVKD. Researchers amplified the TCR beta CDR3 regions from RNA transcripts. Carried out on the TCR CDR3, a first-round RT-PCR used the HTBI primer set. TCRdb independently ran MiXCR on the multiplex PCR reads; one entry per CDR3 protein. The data show 540,000 or so distinct CDR3 sequences, about a sixth seen once.

This TCR came from a woman aged 25 to 39 with Graves' hyperthyroidism. Specimen: blood. V and J are TRBV10-3 and TRBJ2-7, with D possibly matching TRBD2 (5 bases). CDR3 coding DNA: TGTGCCATCAGTGAGGGACCGGACTTGGGGGAGCAGTACTTC. It specifies CAISEGPDLGEQYF.